This T cell receptor beta chain was documented in a study of blood T cell repertoires in COVID-19. The overall study: The origin of the acute and convalescent COVID-19 samples was the United States, Italy and Spain. PBMCs, B-cell-depleted T cells, or T cells were the source of the cDNA or gDNA that made up the material.

Original analysis: Estimated nucleated cell counts came from reference gene primer amplification. TCRdb's copy holds only in-frame clones and misses some; the assay was immunoSEQ multiplex PCR. Clone size and the V and J calls come from that table; the DNA yielded D and trimming. The sample contains 140,000 or so clones, just under 85% of which appear only once. The length of the CDR3 is 13 residues. Germline CDR1 and CDR2: SGHTA and FQGNSA. V was cut by 3 bases and J by 5 bases, with 10 bases left in between. This clonotype was sampled from a woman between 45 and 60 years old with acute COVID-19. The chain employs TRBV7-2 and TRBJ1-1, with D unclear. The sequenced sample was PBMCs or T cells enriched from blood (not recorded which). The CDR3 is CASSFPGFTEAFF. CDR3 in DNA: TGTGCCAGCAGCTTCCCGGGGTTTACTGAAGCTTTCTTT.